These 5 T cell receptor beta chains were sequenced from one sample in a study of blood T cell repertoires in COVID-19. Only in-frame clones appear in the TCRdb table, and some are missing; sequencing was by immunoSEQ multiplex PCR. The sample has around 220,000 clones; about 86% are singletons. The specimen sequenced was peripheral blood. These receptors came from a man younger than 35 with active or convalescent COVID-19.

Points on this clone: An end of the junction does not agree with germline; a read error may underlie this. The rearrangement uses TRBV30 and TRBJ2-1, with TRBD2 as a possible D gene (6 bases). Germline V gene data show CDR1 as GTSNPN and CDR2 as SVGIG (reference sequence). There are 11 residues in the CDR3. CDR3 in DNA: TGTGCCGGGAGGCGAGCAAATGAGCAGTTCTTC. Translated, it gives CAGRRANEQFF.

The chain carries TRBV5-1 and TRBJ2-1, with a possible D match to TRBD2 (5 bases). CDR1 and CDR2 (germline): SGHRS, YFSETQ. The V and J ends lost 5 bases and 8 bases respectively, with 11 bases between them. The CDR3 covers 12 residues. CDR3 residues: CASRDSIDEQFF. CDR3 sequence (DNA): TGCGCCAGCAGGGACTCCATCGATGAGCAGTTCTTC.

This clone was observed once. This chain uses TRBV28 with TRBJ1-1; maybe TRBD1 (5 bases). V dropped 5 bases and J dropped 3 bases, with 16 bases sitting between them. CDR1 and CDR2 (germline): MDHEN, SYDVKM. The CDR3 is 15 amino acids. CDR3 in DNA: TGTGCCAGCAGTGACGGAGGGGATTGGTACACTGAAGCTTTCTTT. Its translation: CASSDGGDWYTEAFF.

This clone appeared a few times. The identical CDR3 is also encoded by other nucleotide sequences in the sample. The chain recombines TRBV10-1 with TRBJ1-1, with unresolved D. This CDR3 is built from 13 residues. Germline V CDR1 and CDR2: WNHNN, SYGVQD (reference sequence). Trimming left V 6 bases short and J 5 bases short, with 13 bases between. The CDR3 here is CASSPLGRTEAFF. In nucleotides, the CDR3 is TGCGCCAGCAGCCCCCTTGGGAGGACTGAAGCTTTCTTT.

The rearrangement links TRBV7-9 to TRBJ2-7; TRBD2 aligns across 7 bases. This CDR3 spans 13 amino acids. V was clipped by 2 bases and J by 3 bases; unmatched bases: 1. Germline CDR1 reads SEHNR; CDR2 reads FQNEAQ (reference sequence). CDR3 protein: CASSLSGGYEQYF. DNA for the CDR3: TGTGCCAGCAGCTTATCGGGGGGCTACGAGCAGTACTTC.